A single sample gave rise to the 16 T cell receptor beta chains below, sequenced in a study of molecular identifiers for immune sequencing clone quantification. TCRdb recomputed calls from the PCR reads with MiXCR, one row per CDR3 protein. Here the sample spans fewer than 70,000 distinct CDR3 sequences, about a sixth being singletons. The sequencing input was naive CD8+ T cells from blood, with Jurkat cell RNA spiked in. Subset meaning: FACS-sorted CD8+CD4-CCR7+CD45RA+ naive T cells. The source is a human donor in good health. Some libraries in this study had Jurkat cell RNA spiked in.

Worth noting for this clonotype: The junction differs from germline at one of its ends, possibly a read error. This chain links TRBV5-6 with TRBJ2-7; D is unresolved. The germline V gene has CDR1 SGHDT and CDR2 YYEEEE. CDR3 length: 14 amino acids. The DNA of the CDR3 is TGTGCCAGCAGCTTGTGGGGTGGGTCCTACGGGCAGTACTTC. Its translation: CASSLWGGSYGQYF.

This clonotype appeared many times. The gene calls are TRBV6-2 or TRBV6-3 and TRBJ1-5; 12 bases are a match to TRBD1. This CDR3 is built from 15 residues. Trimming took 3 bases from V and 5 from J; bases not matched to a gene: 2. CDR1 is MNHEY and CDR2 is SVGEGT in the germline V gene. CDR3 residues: CASSYGTGGDQPQHF. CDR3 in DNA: TGTGCCAGCAGTTATGGGACAGGGGGCGATCAGCCCCAGCATTTT.

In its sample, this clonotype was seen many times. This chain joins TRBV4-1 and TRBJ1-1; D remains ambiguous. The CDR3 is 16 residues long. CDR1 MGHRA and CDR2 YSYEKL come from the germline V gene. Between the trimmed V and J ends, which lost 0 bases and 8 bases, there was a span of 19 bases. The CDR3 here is CASSQDTATAPREAFF. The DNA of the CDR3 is TGCGCCAGCAGCCAAGATACCGCTACGGCCCCTCGAGAAGCTTTCTTT.

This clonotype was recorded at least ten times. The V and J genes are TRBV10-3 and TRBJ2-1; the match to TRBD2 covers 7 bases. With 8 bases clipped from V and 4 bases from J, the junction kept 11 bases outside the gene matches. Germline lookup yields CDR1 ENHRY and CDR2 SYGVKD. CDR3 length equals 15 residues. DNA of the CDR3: TGTGCCATCGGGCGGGAGCGGATAAATTACAATGAGCAGTTCTTC. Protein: CAIGRERINYNEQFF.

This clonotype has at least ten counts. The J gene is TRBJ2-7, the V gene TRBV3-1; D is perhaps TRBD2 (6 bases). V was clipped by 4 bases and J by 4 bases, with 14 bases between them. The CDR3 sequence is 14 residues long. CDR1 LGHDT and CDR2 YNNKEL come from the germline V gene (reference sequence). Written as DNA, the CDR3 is TGTGCCAGCAGCCCCGGGACTGGCGGATACGAGCAGTACTTC. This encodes CASSPGTGGYEQYF.

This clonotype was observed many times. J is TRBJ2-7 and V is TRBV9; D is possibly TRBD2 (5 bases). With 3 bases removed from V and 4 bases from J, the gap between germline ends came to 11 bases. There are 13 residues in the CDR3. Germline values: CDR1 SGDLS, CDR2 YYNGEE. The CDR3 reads CASSGVPGYEQYF. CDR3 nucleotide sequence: TGTGCCAGCAGCGGGGTTCCGGGGTACGAGCAGTACTTC. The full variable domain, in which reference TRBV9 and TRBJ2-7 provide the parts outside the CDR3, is DSGVTQTPKHLITATGQRVTLRCSPRSGDLSVYWYQQSLDQGLQFLIQYYNGEERAKGNILERFSAQQFPDLHSELNLSSLELGDSALYFCASSGVPGYEQYFGPGTRLTVT.

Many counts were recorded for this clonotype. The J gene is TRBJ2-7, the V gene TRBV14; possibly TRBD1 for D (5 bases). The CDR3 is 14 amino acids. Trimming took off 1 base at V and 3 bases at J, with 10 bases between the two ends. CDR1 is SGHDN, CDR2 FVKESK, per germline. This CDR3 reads CASSQVQGFYEQYF. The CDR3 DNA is TGTGCCAGCAGCCAAGTTCAGGGTTTCTACGAGCAGTACTTC. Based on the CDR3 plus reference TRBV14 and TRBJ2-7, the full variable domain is EAGVTQFPSHSVIEKGQTVTLRCDPISGHDNLYWYRRVMGKEIKFLLHFVKESKQDESGMPNNRFLAERTGGTYSTLKVQPAELEDSGVYFCASSQVQGFYEQYFGPGTRLTVT.

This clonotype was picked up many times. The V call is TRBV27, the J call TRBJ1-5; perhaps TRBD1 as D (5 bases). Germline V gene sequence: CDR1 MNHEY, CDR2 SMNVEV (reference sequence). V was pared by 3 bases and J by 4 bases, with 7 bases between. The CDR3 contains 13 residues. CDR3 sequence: CASSFRGNQPQHF. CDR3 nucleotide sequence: TGTGCCAGCAGTTTTAGGGGTAATCAGCCCCAGCATTTT.

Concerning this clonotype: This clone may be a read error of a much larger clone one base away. The CDR3 spells CATSSSYNEQFF. The CDR3 bases are TGTGCCACCAGTTCCTCCTACAATGAGCAGTTCTTC. This chain connects TRBV12-3 or TRBV12-4 to TRBJ2-1; no firm D call. This CDR3 spans 12 amino acids.

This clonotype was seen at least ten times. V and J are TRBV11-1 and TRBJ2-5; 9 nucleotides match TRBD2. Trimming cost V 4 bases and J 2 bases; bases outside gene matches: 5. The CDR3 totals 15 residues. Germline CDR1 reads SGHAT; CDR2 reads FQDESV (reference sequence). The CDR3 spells CASSSGLATQETQYF. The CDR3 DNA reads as TGTGCCAGCAGCTCAGGACTAGCGACACAAGAGACCCAGTACTTC.

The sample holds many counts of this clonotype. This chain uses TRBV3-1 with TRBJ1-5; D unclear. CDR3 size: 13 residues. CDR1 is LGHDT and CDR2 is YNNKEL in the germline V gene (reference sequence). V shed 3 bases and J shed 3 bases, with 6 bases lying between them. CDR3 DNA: TGTGCCAGCAGCCAGGGGAACAATCAGCCCCAGCATTTT. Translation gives CASSQGNNQPQHF.

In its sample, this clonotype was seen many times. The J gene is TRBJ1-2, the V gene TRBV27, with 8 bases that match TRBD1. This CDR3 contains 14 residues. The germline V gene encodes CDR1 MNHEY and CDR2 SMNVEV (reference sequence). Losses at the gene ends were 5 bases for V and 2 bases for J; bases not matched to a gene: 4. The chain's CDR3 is CASSPGTGNYGYTF. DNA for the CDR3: TGTGCCAGCAGTCCGGGGACAGGCAACTATGGCTACACCTTC.

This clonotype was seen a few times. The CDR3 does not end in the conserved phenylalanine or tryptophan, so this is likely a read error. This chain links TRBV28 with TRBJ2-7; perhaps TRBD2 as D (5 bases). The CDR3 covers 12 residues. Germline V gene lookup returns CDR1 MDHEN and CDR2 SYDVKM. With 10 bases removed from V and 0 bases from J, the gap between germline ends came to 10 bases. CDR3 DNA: TGTGCCACCGGGGATTACTCCTACGAGCAGTACTAC. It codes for CATGDYSYEQYY.

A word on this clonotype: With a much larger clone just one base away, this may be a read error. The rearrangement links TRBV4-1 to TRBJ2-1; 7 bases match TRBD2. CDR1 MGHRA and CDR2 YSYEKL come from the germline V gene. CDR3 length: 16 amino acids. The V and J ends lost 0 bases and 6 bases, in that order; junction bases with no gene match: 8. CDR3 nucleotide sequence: TGCGCCAGCAGCCAAGATAGGCTAGCGGACTGCAATGAGCAGTTCTTC. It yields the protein CASSQDRLADCNEQFF.

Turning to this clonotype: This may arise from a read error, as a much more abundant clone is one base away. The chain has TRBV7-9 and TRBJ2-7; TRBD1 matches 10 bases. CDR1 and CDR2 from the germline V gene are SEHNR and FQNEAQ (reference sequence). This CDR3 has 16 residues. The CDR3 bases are TGTGCCATAGCCTCTCCGAGGGACAGGGGTGGCTACGGGCAGTACTTC. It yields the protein CAIASPRDRGGYGQYF.

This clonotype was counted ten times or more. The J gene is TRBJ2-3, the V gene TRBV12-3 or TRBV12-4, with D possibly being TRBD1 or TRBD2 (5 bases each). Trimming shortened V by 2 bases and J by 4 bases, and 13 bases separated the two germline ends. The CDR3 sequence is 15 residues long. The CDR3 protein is CASSLTARGADTQYF. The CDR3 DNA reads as TGTGCCAGCAGTTTAACGGCGCGAGGGGCAGATACGCAGTATTTT.